These 14 T cell receptor beta chains share one sample of origin, sequenced in a study of blood T cell repertoires in COVID-19. Generated by immunoSEQ multiplex PCR, the TCRdb table keeps only in-frame clones and is missing some. The sample lists 120,000 to 150,000 clones, approximately 84% occurring once. Material: peripheral blood. The source of these receptors is a human donor in a cohort sampled during active COVID-19.

The rearrangement uses TRBV5-1 and TRBJ1-1, with a weak D call TRBD1 (5 bases). Germline CDR1 reads SGHRS; CDR2 reads YFSETQ. Trimming stripped 6 bases from V and 1 base from J, with 16 bases between. This CDR3 is 15 amino acids long. CDR3 region: CASTWRGRENTEAFF. The CDR3 DNA reads TGCGCCAGCACCTGGCGCGGCAGGGAGAACACTGAAGCTTTCTTT. Full variable domain (remainder filled in from reference TRBV5-1 and TRBJ1-1): KAGVTQTPRYLIKTRGQQVTLSCSPISGHRSVSWYQQTPGQGLQFLFEYFSETQRNKGNFPGRFSGRQFSNSRSEMNVSTLELGDSALYLCASTWRGRENTEAFFGQGTRLTVV.

V usage is TRBV11-3 and J usage is TRBJ2-3, with 9 positions matching TRBD1. The J segment lost 2 bases and the V segment lost 4 bases, leaving 4 bases of the junction unmatched. CDR3 length: 15 amino acids. Looked up from germline, CDR1 is SGHNT and CDR2 is YENEEA. The CDR3 region has the DNA TGTGCCAGCAGCTCGGGACAGGGCCACACAGATACGCAGTATTTT. This codes for CASSSGQGHTDTQYF.

V gene TRBV6-5 combines with J gene TRBJ1-4; no clear D gene. Germline V gene lookup returns CDR1 MNHEY and CDR2 SVGAGI. V lost 6 bases to trimming and J lost 5 bases, with 7 bases between them. The CDR3 extends over 12 amino acids. CDR3 sequence reads: CASRSLNEKLFF. As DNA, the CDR3 is TGTGCCAGCAGGAGCCTAAATGAAAAACTGTTTTTT.

The chain joins TRBV3-1 (or the pseudogene TRBV3-2) to TRBJ2-7; the D gene is possibly TRBD2 (5 bases). Germline V gene data show CDR1 as LGHDT and CDR2 as YNNKEL (reference sequence). The CDR3 sequence is 12 residues long. Trimming cost V 3 bases and J 5 bases, with 8 bases left between them. The CDR3 sequence is CASSQSGDEQYF. DNA for the CDR3: TGTGCCAGCAGCCAGTCCGGGGACGAGCAGTACTTC.

This sequence joins TRBV5-8 and TRBJ2-7; 8 bases line up with TRBD1. Per germline, CDR1 SGHTS and CDR2 YDEGEE. This CDR3 region has 15 residues. The junction had 5 bases not matched to a gene; V was cut back by 0 bases and J by 3 bases. The CDR3 coding sequence is TGTGCCAGCAGCTTGGAGACAGGGGTAAACTACGAGCAGTACTTC. This gives the protein CASSLETGVNYEQYF.

The chain couples TRBV7-2 to TRBJ1-1; D call uncertain. V was cut by 6 bases and J by 1 base, with 18 bases left in between. The CDR3 covers 16 residues. The germline CDR1 and CDR2 sequences are SGHTA and FQGNSA. The CDR3 DNA reads TGTGCCAGCAGTCCCAAGGGAGGCCATGGGAACACTGAAGCTTTCTTT. Translation: CASSPKGGHGNTEAFF.

This chain's CDR3 is CASNIGQGMNTEAFF. The CDR3 DNA is TGTGCCAGCAATATTGGACAGGGTATGAACACTGAAGCTTTCTTT. The V call is TRBV2, the J call TRBJ1-1, with 8 bases aligning to TRBD1. Germline V gene lookup returns CDR1 SNHLY and CDR2 FYNNEI. The CDR3 length is 15 residues. Trimming cost V 7 bases and J 0 bases; bases outside gene matches: 7.

The rearrangement uses TRBV5-4 and TRBJ2-1; 7 bases are shared with TRBD2. The V segment lost 3 bases and the J segment 6 bases; nucleotides outside the gene matches: 9. The CDR3 has 15 residues. Germline CDR1 is SGHNT and CDR2 is YYREEE (reference sequence). CDR3 in amino acids: CASSWEGQRGNEQFF. The CDR3 region has the DNA TGTGCCAGCAGCTGGGAGGGCCAGCGGGGCAATGAGCAGTTCTTC.

The rearrangement joins TRBV6-6 to TRBJ1-1, with TRBD1 as a possible D gene (5 bases). The CDR3 sequence is 14 residues long. V gave up 0 bases and J gave up 4 bases, with 9 bases separating them. Germline values: CDR1 MNHNY, CDR2 SVGAGI (reference sequence). This CDR3 reads CASSYSGGATEAFF. The CDR3 nucleotides read TGTGCCAGCAGTTACTCGGGAGGGGCCACTGAAGCTTTCTTT.

The rearrangement uses TRBV5-4 and TRBJ1-4, with 7 bases identical to TRBD1. In germline, CDR1 is SGHNT, CDR2 YYREEE (reference sequence). The CDR3 is 16 amino acids. V shed 0 bases and J 7 bases; nucleotides not matched to a gene: 9. CDR3 sequence (DNA): TGTGCCAGCAGCTTGGGGGCAGGGGGATTCTCTGAAAAACTGTTTTTT. Protein product: CASSLGAGGFSEKLFF.

In DNA form, the CDR3 reads TGCAGTGCTCCCACTTTTGATACGCAGTATTTT. It specifies CSAPTFDTQYF. The chain couples TRBV20-1 to TRBJ2-3, with no clear D. This CDR3 is built from 11 residues. CDR1 and CDR2 (germline): DFQATT, SNEGSKA (reference sequence). V lost 5 bases to trimming and J lost 6 bases, with 9 bases between them.

Only one count was recorded for this clone. The genes are TRBV6-6 and TRBJ2-3, with TRBD2 identical over 8 bases. V lost 6 bases and J lost 3; bases outside the gene matches: 8. CDR1 is MNHNY, CDR2 SVGAGI, per germline (reference sequence). The CDR3 is made up of 15 amino acids. This chain's CDR3 is CASRDRGGGTDTQYF. In DNA, the CDR3 is TGTGCCAGCAGAGACCGGGGGGGCGGGACAGATACGCAGTATTTT.

This chain links TRBV19 with TRBJ1-1; 9 nucleotides match TRBD1. Germline trimming cut 4 bases from V and 1 base from J; bases unmatched to any gene: 4. In germline, CDR1 is LNHDA, CDR2 SQIVND (reference sequence). This CDR3 region has 15 residues. CDR3 residues: CASSRTGGENTEAFF. The DNA of the CDR3 is TGTGCCAGTAGTAGAACAGGGGGCGAGAACACTGAAGCTTTCTTT.

The J gene is TRBJ2-2, the V gene TRBV18; a possible D gene is TRBD1 (6 bases). V was cut by 1 base and J by 5 bases, with 8 bases left in between. Germline CDR1 is KGHSH and CDR2 is LQKENI. This CDR3 is 14 amino acids long. CDR3 residues: CASSPQQGTGELFF. In DNA form, the CDR3 reads TGTGCCAGCTCACCACAACAGGGAACCGGGGAGCTGTTTTTT.